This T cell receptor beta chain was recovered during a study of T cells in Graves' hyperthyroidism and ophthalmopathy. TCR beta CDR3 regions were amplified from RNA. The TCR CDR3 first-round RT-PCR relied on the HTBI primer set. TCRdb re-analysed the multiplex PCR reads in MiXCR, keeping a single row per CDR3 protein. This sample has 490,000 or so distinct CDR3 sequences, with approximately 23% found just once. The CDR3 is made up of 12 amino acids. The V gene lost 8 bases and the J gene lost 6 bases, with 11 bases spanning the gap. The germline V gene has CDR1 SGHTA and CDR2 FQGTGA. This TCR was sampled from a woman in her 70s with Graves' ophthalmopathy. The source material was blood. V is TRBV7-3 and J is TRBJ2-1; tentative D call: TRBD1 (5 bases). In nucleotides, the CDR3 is TGTGCCAGCGGGGTTCAGGGCAATGAGCAGTTCTTC. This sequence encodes CASGVQGNEQFF.